Presented here are 4 T cell receptor beta chains from one specimen sequenced in a study of T cell changes during pregnancy in multiple sclerosis. The data were produced by immunoSEQ multiplex PCR, yet TCRdb's version contains in-frame clones alone and is incomplete. Of under 65,000 clones listed, around 90% are singletons. This specimen was CD4+ T cells from peripheral blood mononuclear cells, taken after pregnancy. These receptors originate from a female donor in good health, enrolled as a control in a pregnancy study.

This chain joins TRBV7-8 and TRBJ2-1, with a weak D call TRBD1 (6 bases). Germline lookup yields CDR1 SGHVS and CDR2 FQNEAQ. V was cut by 5 bases and J by 1 base, with 21 bases left in between. This CDR3 is 18 amino acids long. The CDR3 DNA reads as TGTGCCAGCAGCACCTCCCGGGCCAGGGGCCTATCCTACAATGAGCAGTTCTTC. Translating it yields CASSTSRARGLSYNEQFF. The variable domain in full, completed from reference TRBV7-8 and TRBJ2-1, reads GAGVSQSPRYKVAKRGQDVALRCDPISGHVSLFWYQQALGQGPEFLTYFQNEAQLDKSGLPSDRFFAERPEGSVSTLKIQRTQQEDSAVYLCASSTSRARGLSYNEQFFGPGTRLTVL.

The chain uses TRBV5-1 and TRBJ2-7; TRBD2 is a possible D gene (6 bases). Trimming cost V 4 bases and J 2 bases, with 13 bases left between them. This CDR3 is 14 amino acids long. CDR1 SGHRS and CDR2 YFSETQ come from the germline V gene. The CDR3 DNA sequence: TGCGCCAGCAGCCCGGAGGGTCCAACCTACGAGCAGTACTTC. This gives the protein CASSPEGPTYEQYF.

This chain connects TRBV19 to TRBJ2-1; TRBD1 matches at 7 bases. The V gene end was trimmed by 5 bases and the J gene end by 5 bases; junction bases not matched to a gene: 6. The CDR3 has 14 residues. Germline V lookup: CDR1 LNHDA, CDR2 SQIVND (reference sequence). DNA of the CDR3: TGTGCCAGTAGTGTTACTGACAGGGACAATGAGCAGTTCTTC. It is translated as CASSVTDRDNEQFF.

The J gene is TRBJ2-5, the V gene TRBV6-9; 8 bases match TRBD1. Germline trimming cut 9 bases from V and 1 base from J; bases unmatched to any gene: 13. The CDR3 covers 16 residues. Germline CDR1 is MNHGY and CDR2 is SVAAGI. As DNA, the CDR3 is TGTGCCAGACACTATTTCCCGGGACAGGTCCAAGAGACCCAGTACTTC. Its translation: CARHYFPGQVQETQYF.